The next 8 T cell receptor beta chains were all read from a single sample in a study of shared clonotypes between healthy human individuals. Produced via immunoSEQ multiplex PCR; TCRdb's table is partial and in-frame only. Of about 2.4 million clones listed, approximately 93% are singletons. The sequenced sample was naive CD4+ T cells from PBMCs. Subset of the sample: CD45RA+ positively selected. The receptors were sampled from a man aged 18 to 29 in good health. Some clones in this sample may be carry-over from other donors' samples.

The chain joins TRBV7-3 to TRBJ1-1, with 8 bases lining up with TRBD1. The CDR3 runs to 16 residues. J lost 4 bases, V lost 1 base, and 8 bases had no gene match. CDR1 is SGHTA and CDR2 is FQGTGA in the germline V gene. CDR3: CASSLMAGQGSTEAFF. The CDR3 DNA reads TGTGCCAGCAGCTTAATGGCAGGACAGGGCAGCACTGAAGCTTTCTTT.

The J gene is TRBJ2-2, the V gene TRBV5-1; 12 positions agree with TRBD2. Germline V CDR1 and CDR2: SGHRS, YFSETQ. The junction had 2 bases not matched to a gene; V was cut back by 0 bases and J by 5 bases. The CDR3 totals 16 residues. The CDR3 DNA reads as TGCGCCAGCAGCTTGGGGACTAGCGGGATGACCGGGGAGCTGTTTTTT. Protein sequence: CASSLGTSGMTGELFF.

This clone appeared once. The V and J genes are TRBV18 and TRBJ1-1; 9 nucleotides agree with TRBD1. The CDR3 spans 17 residues. After removal of 1 base from V and 5 bases from J, the junction contained 11 bases not matched to a gene. Germline V lookup: CDR1 KGHSH, CDR2 LQKENI. The CDR3 here is CASSPRGQGVSKTEAFF. In DNA form, the CDR3 reads TGTGCCAGCTCACCACGGGGACAGGGAGTATCAAAGACTGAAGCTTTCTTT.

The chain joins TRBV18 to TRBJ2-3, with D tentatively TRBD2 (5 bases). CDR1 is KGHSH, CDR2 LQKENI, per germline. The CDR3 is 14 residues long. Trimming took off 6 bases at V and 0 bases at J, with 10 bases between the two ends. Here the CDR3 DNA reads TGTGCCAGCTCGGGCGGGTTAAGCACAGATACGCAGTATTTT. Protein product: CASSGGLSTDTQYF. Complete variable domain (other parts from reference TRBV18 and TRBJ2-3): NAGVMQNPRHLVRRRGQEARLRCSPMKGHSHVYWYRQLPEEGLKFMVYLQKENIIDESGMPKERFSAEFPKEGPSILRIQQVVRGDSAAYFCASSGGLSTDTQYFGPGTRLTVL.

This clone was seen only once. The V gene is TRBV5-4, the J gene TRBJ2-1; D might be TRBD2 (5 bases). Germline V CDR1 and CDR2: SGHNT, YYREEE (reference sequence). The CDR3 sequence is 14 residues long. The V end was cut by 0 bases, the J end by 7 bases, with 11 bases between. The CDR3 DNA follows: TGTGCCAGCAGCTTGGAGGGTAGAGGGAATGAGCAGTTCTTC. Its protein product is CASSLEGRGNEQFF.

The chain employs TRBV4-3 and TRBJ1-3; D is perhaps TRBD1 (6 bases). Per germline, CDR1 LGHNA and CDR2 YSLEER. V lost 1 base to trimming and J lost 3 bases, with 10 bases between them. The CDR3 spans 15 residues. The CDR3 is CASSQVGGLGNTIYF. The CDR3 nucleotides read TGCGCCAGCAGCCAAGTCGGGGGGCTTGGAAACACCATATATTTT.

The sample holds a few counts of this clone. The chain carries TRBV4-2 and TRBJ2-2, with 10 bases that match TRBD2. CDR3 length: 20 amino acids. Germline V gene data show CDR1 as LGHNA and CDR2 as YNFKEQ. V lost 6 bases, J lost 3 bases, and 19 bases stayed unmatched. The CDR3: CASSHPAGGLPSEDTGELFF. CDR3 DNA: TGTGCCAGCAGTCACCCAGCGGGAGGGCTACCCTCTGAGGACACCGGGGAGCTGTTTTTT.

Only one count was recorded for this clone. The sample holds other DNA sequences that translate to the same CDR3. This chain joins TRBV6-5 and TRBJ2-7; no firm D call. There are 15 residues in the CDR3. V gave up 0 bases and J gave up 0 bases, with 9 bases separating them. Germline V gives CDR1 MNHEY, CDR2 SVGAGI. This CDR3 reads CASSYSSAFSYEQYF. In DNA form, the CDR3 reads TGTGCCAGCAGTTACTCGTCGGCCTTCTCCTACGAGCAGTACTTC.